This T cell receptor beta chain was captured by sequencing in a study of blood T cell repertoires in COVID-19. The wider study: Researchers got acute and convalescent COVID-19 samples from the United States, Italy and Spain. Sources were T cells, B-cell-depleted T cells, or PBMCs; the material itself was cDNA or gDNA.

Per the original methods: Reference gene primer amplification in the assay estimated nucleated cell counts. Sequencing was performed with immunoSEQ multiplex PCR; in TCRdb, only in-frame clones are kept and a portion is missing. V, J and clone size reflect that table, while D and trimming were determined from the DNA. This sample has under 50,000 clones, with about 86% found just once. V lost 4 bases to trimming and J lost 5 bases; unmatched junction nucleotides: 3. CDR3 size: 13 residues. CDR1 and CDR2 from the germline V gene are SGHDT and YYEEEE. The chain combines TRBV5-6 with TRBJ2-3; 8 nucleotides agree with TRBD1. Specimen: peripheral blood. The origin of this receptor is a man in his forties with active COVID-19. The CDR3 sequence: CASSRDRKDTQYF. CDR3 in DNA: TGTGCCAGCAGCAGGGACAGGAAAGATACGCAGTATTTT.